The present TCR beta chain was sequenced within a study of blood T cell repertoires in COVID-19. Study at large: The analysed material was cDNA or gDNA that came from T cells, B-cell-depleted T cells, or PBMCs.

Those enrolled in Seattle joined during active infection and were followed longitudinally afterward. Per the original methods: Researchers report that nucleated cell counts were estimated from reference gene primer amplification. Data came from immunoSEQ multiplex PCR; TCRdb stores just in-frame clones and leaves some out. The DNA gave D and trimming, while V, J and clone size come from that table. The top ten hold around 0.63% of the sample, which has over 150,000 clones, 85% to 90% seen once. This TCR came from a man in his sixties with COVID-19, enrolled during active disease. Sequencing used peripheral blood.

The CDR3 DNA reads as TGTGCCAGCTCCTCCGAGAGAAACACTGAAGCTTTCTTT. This encodes CASSSERNTEAFF. The V gene is TRBV11-3, the J gene TRBJ1-1; D gene uncertain. There are 13 residues in the CDR3. Germline CDR1 is SGHNT and CDR2 is YENEEA. V shed 8 bases and J shed 2 bases, with 12 bases lying between them.